Below, 19 T cell receptor beta chains from the same sample are listed, as sequenced in a study of T cells after yellow fever vaccination. MiXCR, applied by TCRdb to the 5' RACE reads, yields one record per CDR3 protein. This sample has around 250,000 distinct CDR3 sequences; 6.9% occur once, and the top ten carry roughly 0.9%. Sample: CD4+ T cells sorted from PBMCs, taken 15 days after the yellow fever booster vaccination. Receptor source: a man between 25 and 39 years old who received the YFV17D yellow fever vaccine.

This clonotype was seen ten or more times. The chain employs TRBV28 and TRBJ2-3; D gene ambiguous. This CDR3 contains 11 residues. CDR1 and CDR2 from the germline V gene are MDHEN and SYDVKM. V lost 1 base and J 6 bases, leaving 2 bases between the germline ends. The CDR3 loop is CASSLYDTQYF. The CDR3 DNA reads as TGTGCCAGCAGTTTATATGATACGCAGTATTTT.

The chain joins TRBV27 to TRBJ2-1; unclear D gene. Germline V CDR1 and CDR2: MNHEY, SMNVEV (reference sequence). This CDR3 region has 14 residues. V was trimmed by 5 bases and J by 9 bases, leaving 17 bases between them. The DNA for the CDR3 is TGTGCCAGCAGTGGAGTAGGTCAAAAGGTTGAGCAGTTCTTC. Protein: CASSGVGQKVEQFF.

The sample holds many counts of this clonotype. The chain links TRBV7-2 to TRBJ1-1, with D maybe TRBD1 (6 bases). Deletions cut 6 bases from V and 6 bases from J, with 17 bases between. This CDR3 is 14 amino acids long. CDR1 SGHTA and CDR2 FQGNSA come from the germline V gene. The CDR3: CASRSRGITPEAFF. The DNA for the CDR3 is TGTGCCAGCAGATCTAGGGGGATTACCCCTGAAGCTTTCTTT.

This clonotype was detected a few times. V gene TRBV5-1 combines with J gene TRBJ2-1; TRBD2 might be the D (5 bases). The CDR3 has 16 residues. The V end lost 1 base, the J end lost 4 bases, and 15 bases lay between the germline ends. Germline V gives CDR1 SGHRS, CDR2 YFSETQ. The CDR3 loop is CASSLSSSTNYNEQFF. DNA of the CDR3: TGCGCCAGCAGCTTGAGTTCCTCGACTAATTACAATGAGCAGTTCTTC. Supplemented by reference TRBV5-1 and TRBJ2-1, the full variable domain reads KAGVTQTPRYLIKTRGQQVTLSCSPISGHRSVSWYQQTPGQGLQFLFEYFSETQRNKGNFPGRFSGRQFSNSRSEMNVSTLELGDSALYLCASSLSSSTNYNEQFFGPGTRLTVL.

This chain links TRBV7-2 with TRBJ2-2, with D possibly matching TRBD1 (6 bases). CDR1 is SGHTA and CDR2 is FQGNSA in the germline V gene. The CDR3 contains 16 residues. The V end lost 5 bases, the J end lost 2 bases, and 15 bases lay between the germline ends. CDR3 region: CASSQGFGTNTGELFF. The CDR3 DNA follows: TGTGCCAGCAGCCAGGGGTTTGGGACCAACACCGGGGAGCTGTTTTTT.

This clonotype was counted between two and nine times. The chain combines TRBV14 with TRBJ1-2; 10 bases fit TRBD1. From germline, CDR1 is SGHDN and CDR2 FVKESK. Trimming cost V 3 bases and J 7 bases; bases outside gene matches: 8. The CDR3 has 15 amino acids. CDR3 nucleotides: TGTGCCAGCAGCCATACCGGGACAGGGGAAATTGGCTACACCTTC. Amino acids: CASSHTGTGEIGYTF.

Notes on this clonotype: A much larger clone lies one base from this, so it may be a read error. V usage is TRBV23-1 and J usage is TRBJ2-3, with D possibly TRBD2 on 5 matching bases. TRBV23-1 counts as an open reading frame of uncertain function. The CDR3 totals 15 residues. V shed 2 bases and J shed 0 bases, with 9 bases lying between them. The CDR3 protein is CASSQPSPSTDTQYF. The CDR3 bases are TGCGCCAGCAGTCAACCTAGCCCTAGCACAGATACGCAGTATTTT.

Only a few counts were recorded for this clonotype. This sequence joins TRBV6-4 and TRBJ2-3, with 9 bases fitting TRBD2. The V segment lost 6 bases and the J segment 1 base; nucleotides outside the gene matches: 8. The CDR3 covers 16 residues. Germline V gives CDR1 MRHNA, CDR2 SNTAGT. The CDR3 sequence: CASSPIAGAGTDTQYF. As DNA, the CDR3 is TGTGCCAGCAGCCCAATAGCGGGAGCCGGCACAGATACGCAGTATTTT.

This clonotype was seen repeatedly, ten times or more. The CDR3 spells CSARDRPNEQFF. CDR3 nucleotides: TGCAGTGCTAGAGATCGACCCAATGAGCAGTTCTTC. The genes are TRBV20-1 and TRBJ2-1; D unresolved. There are 12 residues in the CDR3. Trimming removed 0 bases from V and 6 bases from J, with 6 bases in between. CDR1 and CDR2 from the germline V gene are DFQATT and SNEGSKA (reference sequence).

This chain links TRBV5-1 with TRBJ2-1, with 8 bases fitting TRBD2. Germline CDR1 reads SGHRS; CDR2 reads YFSETQ. Trimming removed 5 bases from V and 5 bases from J; junction bases left unmatched: 9. This CDR3 is 15 amino acids long. In nucleotides, the CDR3 is TGCGCCAGCAGGAAATCCGGGACTAGACACAATGAGCAGTTCTTC. It encodes CASRKSGTRHNEQFF.

This clonotype was recorded many times. The genes are TRBV7-2 and TRBJ2-1; no firm D call. Trimming took off 5 bases at V and 7 bases at J, with 12 bases between the two ends. The CDR3 is 13 amino acids. CDR1 and CDR2 (germline): SGHTA, FQGNSA. The CDR3 loop is CASSPFMRNEQFF. The CDR3 DNA is TGTGCCAGCAGCCCCTTTATGCGAAATGAGCAGTTCTTC.

The chain couples TRBV7-2 to TRBJ2-5; tentative D call: TRBD1 (5 bases). Germline V gene sequence: CDR1 SGHTA, CDR2 FQGNSA. This CDR3 is 12 amino acids long. V shed 5 bases and J shed 7 bases, with 11 bases lying between them. CDR3 amino acids: CASSQGTGTQYF. The CDR3, as DNA: TGTGCCAGCAGCCAGGGAACCGGGACCCAGTACTTC.

This clonotype was seen at least ten times. The V gene is TRBV7-6, the J gene TRBJ2-1; perhaps TRBD1 as D (5 bases). The CDR3 consists of 15 residues. The germline gives CDR1 SGHVS, CDR2 FNYEAQ. V was trimmed by 3 bases and J by 0 bases, leaving 9 bases between them. The CDR3 DNA is TGTGCCAGCAGCTTCTCGACAGTCTCCTACAATGAGCAGTTCTTC. Translation gives CASSFSTVSYNEQFF.

The V gene is TRBV15, the J gene TRBJ1-5; 9 bases map to TRBD1. The CDR3 spans 14 residues. Germline loops: CDR1 LNHNV, CDR2 YYDKDF (reference sequence). Trimming took 5 bases from V and 6 from J; bases not matched to a gene: 5. The CDR3 is CATSGTGSRQPQHF. In nucleotides, the CDR3 is TGTGCCACCAGCGGGACAGGGAGTCGTCAGCCCCAGCATTTT.

This clonotype was recorded many times. The V and J genes are TRBV7-2 and TRBJ2-4, with TRBD1 as a possible D gene (5 bases). The CDR3 runs to 13 residues. CDR1 and CDR2 from the germline V gene are SGHTA and FQGNSA. Deletions cut 4 bases from V and 8 bases from J, with 12 bases between. CDR3 sequence: CASSSGRRDIQYF. The CDR3 DNA is TGTGCCAGCAGCTCGGGCCGCAGGGACATTCAGTACTTC.

J is TRBJ1-1 and V is TRBV15, with 11 bases aligning to TRBD1. Germline CDR1 reads LNHNV; CDR2 reads YYDKDF (reference sequence). J gave up 4 bases and V 2 bases, and 3 bases lay outside the gene matches. This CDR3 spans 15 amino acids. Here the CDR3 reads CATSRWTGGFTEAFF. Written as DNA, the CDR3 is TGTGCCACCAGCAGATGGACAGGGGGCTTCACTGAAGCTTTCTTT.

This clonotype was recorded many times. The genes are TRBV5-1 and TRBJ2-7; no clear D gene. The V end was cut by 4 bases, the J end by 4 bases, with 12 bases between. CDR3 size: 13 residues. Germline-derived CDR1 and CDR2 are SGHRS and YFSETQ. CDR3 bases: TGCGCCAGCAGCCTCCGACGGTCTTACGAGCAGTACTTC. Translating gives CASSLRRSYEQYF.

The chain links TRBV7-2 to TRBJ2-5, with D possibly matching TRBD1 (5 bases). V lost 2 bases, J lost 4 bases, and 11 bases lay in between. There are 14 residues in the CDR3. CDR1 and CDR2 (germline): SGHTA, FQGNSA. The DNA for the CDR3 is TGTGCCAGCAGCTTAACAGGTCCTAGAGAGACCCAGTACTTC. Protein product: CASSLTGPRETQYF.

This clonotype appeared many times. The chain recombines TRBV28 with TRBJ1-5; tentatively, D is TRBD1 (5 bases). V was pared by 3 bases and J by 11 bases, with 17 bases between. The CDR3 runs to 14 residues. Germline V gives CDR1 MDHEN, CDR2 SYDVKM. CDR3 in DNA: TGTGCCAGCAGTTTCGTCAGGGAGGATCGGGCCCAGCATTTT. The encoded protein is CASSFVREDRAQHF.